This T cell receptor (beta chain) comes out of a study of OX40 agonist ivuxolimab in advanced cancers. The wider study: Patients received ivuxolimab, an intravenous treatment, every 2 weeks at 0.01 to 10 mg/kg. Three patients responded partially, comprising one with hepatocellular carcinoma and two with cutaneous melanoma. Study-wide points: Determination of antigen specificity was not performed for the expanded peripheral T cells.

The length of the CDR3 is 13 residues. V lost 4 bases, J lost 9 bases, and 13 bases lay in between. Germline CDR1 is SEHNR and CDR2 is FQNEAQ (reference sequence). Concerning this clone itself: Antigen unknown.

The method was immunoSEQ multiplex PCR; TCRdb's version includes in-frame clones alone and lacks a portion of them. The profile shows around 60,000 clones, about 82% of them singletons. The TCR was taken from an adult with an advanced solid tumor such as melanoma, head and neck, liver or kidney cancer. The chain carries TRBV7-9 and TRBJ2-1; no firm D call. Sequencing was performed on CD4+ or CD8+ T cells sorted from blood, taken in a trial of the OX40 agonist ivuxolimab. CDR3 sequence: CASSSNIGSEQFF. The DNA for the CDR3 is TGTGCCAGCAGCTCTAACATTGGCAGTGAGCAGTTCTTC.